In its sample, the clone carrying this T cell receptor (beta chain) was seen once. The sample comes from a study of control samples from healthy donors and cancer patients. Only in-frame clones appear in the TCRdb table, and some are missing; sequencing was by immunoSEQ multiplex PCR. The data show about 130,000 clones, over 75% seen once. Sample: blood. This TCR was sampled from a man aged 50 or older in good health.

CDR3 nucleotide sequence: TGTGCCAGCAGTCACGGCGACAGCAGGAACTATGGCTACACCTTC. Translation: CASSHGDSRNYGYTF. The rearrangement links TRBV28 to TRBJ1-2, with TRBD1 as a possible D gene (5 bases). The V end was cut by 5 bases, the J end by 2 bases, with 15 bases between. The CDR3 sequence is 15 residues long. From germline, CDR1 is MDHEN and CDR2 SYDVKM.